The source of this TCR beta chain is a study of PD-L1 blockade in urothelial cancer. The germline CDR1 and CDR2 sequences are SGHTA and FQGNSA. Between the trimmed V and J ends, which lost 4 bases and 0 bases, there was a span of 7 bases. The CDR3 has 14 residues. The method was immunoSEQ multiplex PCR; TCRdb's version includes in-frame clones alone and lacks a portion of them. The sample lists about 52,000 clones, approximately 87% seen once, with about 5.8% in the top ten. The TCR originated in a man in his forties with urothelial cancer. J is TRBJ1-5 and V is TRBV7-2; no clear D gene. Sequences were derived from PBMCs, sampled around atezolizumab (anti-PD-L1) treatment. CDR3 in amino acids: CASSSGSSNQPQHF. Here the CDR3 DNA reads TGTGCCAGCAGCTCGGGGAGTAGCAATCAGCCCCAGCATTTT.